This TCR beta chain was obtained from a study of immune heterogeneity within non-small cell lung tumors. Overall study context: The tumor set comprised a few squamous cell carcinomas and 10 non-squamous carcinomas (plus 1 not otherwise specified).

Multiplex PCR relied on 32 V and 13 J primers to amplify TCR beta CDR3. MiXCR, run by TCRdb on the multiplex PCR reads, gives a single entry per CDR3 protein. The sample yields 5,000 or so distinct CDR3 sequences, 20% to 25% seen once. Germline V lookup: CDR1 SNHLY, CDR2 FYNNEI. The CDR3 spans 15 residues. Trimming removed 0 bases from V and 3 bases from J, with 11 bases in between. Within the sample, this clonotype is medium-sized (0.01 to 0.1%). Its antigen is undetermined. Study-wide points: The study found identical dominant CDR3 beta clonotypes recurring across tumor sites within a patient, alongside site-unique high-frequency clones. Between one patient and another, high-frequency T-cell receptor beta clonotypes were largely distinct.

Bulk tumor gDNA, roughly 600 ng per sample, served as the TCR template. Primary tumors were biopsied several times each, far apart, intraoperatively. The cohort was untreated, with newly diagnosed non-small cell lung cancer undergoing curative surgery. The sample consisted of lung tumor tissue. This TCR was sampled from a man between 60 and 75 years old with non-small cell lung cancer. This rearrangement joins TRBV2 to TRBJ1-2; D is perhaps TRBD1 (6 bases). DNA for the CDR3: TGTGCCAGCAGTGAAGCGCAGGGGCTGTACTATGGCTACACCTTC. Amino acids: CASSEAQGLYYGYTF.